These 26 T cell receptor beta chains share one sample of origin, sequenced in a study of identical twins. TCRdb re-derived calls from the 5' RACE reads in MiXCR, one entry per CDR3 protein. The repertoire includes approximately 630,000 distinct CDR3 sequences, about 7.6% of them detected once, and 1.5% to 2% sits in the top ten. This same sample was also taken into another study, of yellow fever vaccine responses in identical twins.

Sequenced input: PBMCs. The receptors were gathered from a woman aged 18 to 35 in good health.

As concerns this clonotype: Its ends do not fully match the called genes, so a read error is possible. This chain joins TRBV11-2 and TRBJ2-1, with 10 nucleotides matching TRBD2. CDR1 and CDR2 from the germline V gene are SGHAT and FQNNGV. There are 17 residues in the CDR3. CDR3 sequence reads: CASSIDLAGVVINEQFF. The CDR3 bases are TGTGCCAGCAGCATAGATCTAGCGGGAGTAGTTATCAATGAGCAGTTCTTC.

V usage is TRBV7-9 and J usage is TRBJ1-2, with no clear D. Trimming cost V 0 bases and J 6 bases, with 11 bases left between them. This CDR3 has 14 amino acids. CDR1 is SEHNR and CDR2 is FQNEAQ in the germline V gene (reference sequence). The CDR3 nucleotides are TGTGCCAGCAGCTTAGCCGGGCCCATCCATGGCTACACCTTC. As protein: CASSLAGPIHGYTF. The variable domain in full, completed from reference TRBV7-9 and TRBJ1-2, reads DTGVSQNPRHKITKRGQNVTFRCDPISEHNRLYWYRQTLGQGPEFLTYFQNEAQLEKSRLLSDRFSAERPKGSFSTLEIQRTEQGDSAMYLCASSLAGPIHGYTFGSGTRLTVV.

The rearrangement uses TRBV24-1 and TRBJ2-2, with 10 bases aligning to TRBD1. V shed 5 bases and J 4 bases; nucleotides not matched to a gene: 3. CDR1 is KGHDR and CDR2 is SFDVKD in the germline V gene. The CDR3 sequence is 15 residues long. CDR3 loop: CATSGQGAGTGELFF. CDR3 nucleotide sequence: TGTGCCACCAGTGGACAGGGGGCAGGCACCGGGGAGCTGTTTTTT.

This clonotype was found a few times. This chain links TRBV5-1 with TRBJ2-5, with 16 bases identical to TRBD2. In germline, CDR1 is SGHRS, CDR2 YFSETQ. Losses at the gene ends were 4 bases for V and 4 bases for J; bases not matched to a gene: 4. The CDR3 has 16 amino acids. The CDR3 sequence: CASSKGLAGGGETQYF. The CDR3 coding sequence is TGCGCCAGCAGCAAGGGACTAGCGGGAGGGGGAGAGACCCAGTACTTC.

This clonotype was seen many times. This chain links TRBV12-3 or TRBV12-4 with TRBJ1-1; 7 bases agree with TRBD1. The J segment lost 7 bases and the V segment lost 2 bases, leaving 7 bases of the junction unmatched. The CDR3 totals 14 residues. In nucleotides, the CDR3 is TGTGCCAGCAGTTTAAGAAGACAGGGTGGTGAAGCTTTCTTT. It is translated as CASSLRRQGGEAFF.

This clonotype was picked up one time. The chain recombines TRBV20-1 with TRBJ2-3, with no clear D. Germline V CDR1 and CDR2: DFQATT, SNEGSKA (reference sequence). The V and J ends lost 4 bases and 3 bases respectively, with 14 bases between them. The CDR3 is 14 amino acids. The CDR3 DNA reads TGCAGTGCTAAACCTCCAATAGGAACAGATACGCAGTATTTT. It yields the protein CSAKPPIGTDTQYF.

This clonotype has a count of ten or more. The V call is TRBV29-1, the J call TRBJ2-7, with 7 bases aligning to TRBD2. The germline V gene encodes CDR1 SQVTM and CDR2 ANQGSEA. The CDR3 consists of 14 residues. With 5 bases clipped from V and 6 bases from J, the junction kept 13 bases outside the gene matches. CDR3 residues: CSVFGGRFGSEQYF. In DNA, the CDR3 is TGCAGCGTTTTCGGCGGGAGATTCGGAAGCGAGCAGTACTTC.

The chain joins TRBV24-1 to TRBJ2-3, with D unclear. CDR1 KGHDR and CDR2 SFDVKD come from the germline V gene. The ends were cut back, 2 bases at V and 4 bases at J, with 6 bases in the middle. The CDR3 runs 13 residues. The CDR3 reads CATSDSEPDTQYF. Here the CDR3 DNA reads TGTGCCACCAGTGATTCCGAGCCAGATACGCAGTATTTT.

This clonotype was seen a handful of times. This CDR3 reads CASTGLAEGNEQFF. Written as DNA, the CDR3 is TGTGCCAGCACGGGGTTAGCGGAGGGCAATGAGCAGTTCTTC. The rearrangement uses TRBV7-9 and TRBJ2-1; D perhaps matches TRBD2 (6 bases). Germline CDR1 reads SEHNR; CDR2 reads FQNEAQ (reference sequence). Deletions cut 7 bases from V and 6 bases from J, with 16 bases between. CDR3 length equals 14 residues.

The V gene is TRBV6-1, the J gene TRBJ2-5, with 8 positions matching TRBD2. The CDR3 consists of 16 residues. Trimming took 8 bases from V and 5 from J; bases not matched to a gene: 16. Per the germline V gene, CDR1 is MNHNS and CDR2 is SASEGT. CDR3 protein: CASLSLAGGPGETQYF. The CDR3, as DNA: TGTGCCAGCTTAAGTCTAGCGGGCGGCCCGGGGGAGACCCAGTACTTC.

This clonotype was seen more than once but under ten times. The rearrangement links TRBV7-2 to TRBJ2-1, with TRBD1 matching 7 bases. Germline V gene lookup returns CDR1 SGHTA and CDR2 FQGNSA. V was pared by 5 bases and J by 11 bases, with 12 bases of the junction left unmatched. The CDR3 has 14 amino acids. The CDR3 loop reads CASSPTATGWQQFF. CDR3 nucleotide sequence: TGTGCCAGCAGCCCGACAGCGACAGGGTGGCAGCAGTTCTTC.

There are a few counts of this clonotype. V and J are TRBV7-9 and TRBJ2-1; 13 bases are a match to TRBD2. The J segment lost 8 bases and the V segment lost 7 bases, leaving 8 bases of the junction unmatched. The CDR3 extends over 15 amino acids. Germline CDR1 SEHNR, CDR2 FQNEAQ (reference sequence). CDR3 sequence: CASKTGLAGVYEQFF. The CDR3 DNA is TGTGCCAGCAAAACCGGACTAGCGGGAGTCTATGAGCAGTTCTTC.

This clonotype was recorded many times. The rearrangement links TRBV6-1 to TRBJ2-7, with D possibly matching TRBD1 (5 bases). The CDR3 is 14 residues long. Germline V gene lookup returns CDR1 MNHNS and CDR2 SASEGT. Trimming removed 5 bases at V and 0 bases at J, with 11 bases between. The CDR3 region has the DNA TGTGCCAGCAGTCGACAGAGGTCCTCCTACGAGCAGTACTTC. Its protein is CASSRQRSSYEQYF.

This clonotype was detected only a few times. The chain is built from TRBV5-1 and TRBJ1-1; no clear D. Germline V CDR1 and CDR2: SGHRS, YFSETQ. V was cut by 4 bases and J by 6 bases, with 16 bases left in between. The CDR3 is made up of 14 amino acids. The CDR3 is CASSPPAGVSEAFF. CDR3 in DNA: TGCGCCAGCAGCCCCCCGGCGGGAGTCTCTGAAGCTTTCTTT.

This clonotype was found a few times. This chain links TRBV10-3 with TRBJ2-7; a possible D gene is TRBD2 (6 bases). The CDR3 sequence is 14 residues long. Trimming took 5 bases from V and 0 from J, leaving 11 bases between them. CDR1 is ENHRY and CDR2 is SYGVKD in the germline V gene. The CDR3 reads CAISPGLLSYEQYF. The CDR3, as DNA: TGTGCCATCAGTCCGGGACTCCTCTCCTACGAGCAGTACTTC.

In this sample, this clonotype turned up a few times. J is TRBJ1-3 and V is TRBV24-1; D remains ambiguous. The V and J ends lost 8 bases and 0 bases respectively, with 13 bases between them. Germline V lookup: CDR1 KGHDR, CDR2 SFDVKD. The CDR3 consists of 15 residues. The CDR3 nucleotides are TGTGCCACCATTCGAGGGAGCCCCTCTGGAAACACCATATATTTT. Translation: CATIRGSPSGNTIYF.

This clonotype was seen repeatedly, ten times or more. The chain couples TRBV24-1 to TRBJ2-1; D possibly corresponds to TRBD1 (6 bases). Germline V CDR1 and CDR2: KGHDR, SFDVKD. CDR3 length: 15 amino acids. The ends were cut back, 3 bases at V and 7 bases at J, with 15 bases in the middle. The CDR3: CATSDPGQFGNEQFF. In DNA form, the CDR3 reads TGTGCCACCAGTGATCCCGGACAGTTTGGGAATGAGCAGTTCTTC.

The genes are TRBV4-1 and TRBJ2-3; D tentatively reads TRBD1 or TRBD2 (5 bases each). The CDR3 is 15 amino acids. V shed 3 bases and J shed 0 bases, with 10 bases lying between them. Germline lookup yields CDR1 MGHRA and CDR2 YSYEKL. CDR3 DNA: TGCGCCAGCAGCCATGGGACGACTAGCACAGATACGCAGTATTTT. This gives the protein CASSHGTTSTDTQYF.

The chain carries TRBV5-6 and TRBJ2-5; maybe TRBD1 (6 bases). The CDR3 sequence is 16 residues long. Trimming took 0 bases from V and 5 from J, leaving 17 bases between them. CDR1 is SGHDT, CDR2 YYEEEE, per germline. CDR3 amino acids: CASSLEIAWGPETQYF. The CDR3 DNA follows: TGTGCCAGCAGCTTGGAAATCGCTTGGGGGCCGGAGACCCAGTACTTC.

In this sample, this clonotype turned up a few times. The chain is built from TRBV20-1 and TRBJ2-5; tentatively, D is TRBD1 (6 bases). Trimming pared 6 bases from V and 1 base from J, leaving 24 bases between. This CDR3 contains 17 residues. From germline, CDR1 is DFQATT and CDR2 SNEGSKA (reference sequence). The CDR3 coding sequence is TGCAGTGCCCGAACTAATAAACAGGGATGGGTCCAAGAGACCCAGTACTTC. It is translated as CSARTNKQGWVQETQYF.

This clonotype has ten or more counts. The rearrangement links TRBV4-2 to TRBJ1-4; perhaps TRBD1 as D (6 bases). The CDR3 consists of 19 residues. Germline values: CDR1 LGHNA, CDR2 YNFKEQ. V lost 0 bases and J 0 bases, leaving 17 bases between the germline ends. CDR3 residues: CASSQDGGKTFATNEKLFF. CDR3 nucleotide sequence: TGTGCCAGCAGCCAAGACGGGGGCAAAACCTTTGCAACTAATGAAAAACTGTTTTTT.

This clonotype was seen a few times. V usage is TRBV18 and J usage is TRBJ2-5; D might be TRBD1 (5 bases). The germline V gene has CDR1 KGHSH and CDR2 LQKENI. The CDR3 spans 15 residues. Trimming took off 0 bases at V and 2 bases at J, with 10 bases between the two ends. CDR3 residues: CASSPPRQGQETQYF. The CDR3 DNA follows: TGTGCCAGCTCACCACCGCGCCAGGGTCAAGAGACCCAGTACTTC. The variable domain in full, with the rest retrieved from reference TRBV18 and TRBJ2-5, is NAGVMQNPRHLVRRRGQEARLRCSPMKGHSHVYWYRQLPEEGLKFMVYLQKENIIDESGMPKERFSAEFPKEGPSILRIQQVVRGDSAAYFCASSPPRQGQETQYFGPGTRLLVL.

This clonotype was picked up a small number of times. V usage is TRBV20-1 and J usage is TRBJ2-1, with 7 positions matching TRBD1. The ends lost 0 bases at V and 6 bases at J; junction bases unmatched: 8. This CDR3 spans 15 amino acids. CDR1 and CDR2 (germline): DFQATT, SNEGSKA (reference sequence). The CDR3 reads CSARDEGQKVNEQFF. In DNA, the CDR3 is TGCAGTGCTAGAGACGAGGGACAGAAGGTCAATGAGCAGTTCTTC.

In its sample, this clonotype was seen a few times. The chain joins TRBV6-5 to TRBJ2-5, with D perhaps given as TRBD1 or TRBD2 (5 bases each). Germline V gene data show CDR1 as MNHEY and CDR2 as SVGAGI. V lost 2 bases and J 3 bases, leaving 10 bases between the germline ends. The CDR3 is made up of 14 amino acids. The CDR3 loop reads CASSYGGLKETQYF. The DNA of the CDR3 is TGTGCCAGCAGTTACGGGGGTTTGAAAGAGACCCAGTACTTC.

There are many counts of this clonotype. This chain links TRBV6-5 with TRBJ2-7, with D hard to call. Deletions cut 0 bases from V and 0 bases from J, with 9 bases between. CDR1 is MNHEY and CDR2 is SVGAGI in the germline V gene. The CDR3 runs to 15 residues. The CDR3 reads CASSYSTSSSYEQYF. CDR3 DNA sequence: TGTGCCAGCAGTTACTCAACGAGTAGCTCCTACGAGCAGTACTTC.

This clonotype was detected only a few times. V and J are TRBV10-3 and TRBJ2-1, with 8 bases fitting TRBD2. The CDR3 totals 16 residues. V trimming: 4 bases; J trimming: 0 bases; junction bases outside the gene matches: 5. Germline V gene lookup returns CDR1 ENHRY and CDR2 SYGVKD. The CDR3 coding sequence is TGTGCCATCAGTGTCCTTAGCGGGGACTCCTACAATGAGCAGTTCTTC. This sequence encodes CAISVLSGDSYNEQFF.